This T cell receptor beta chain was sequenced for a study of cytomegalovirus exposure and HLA in healthy donors. For the study at large: The use of the same platform for the 120 validation repertoires and the 550 to 850 first-cohort repertoires was reported by a later analysis. Study-wide points: Rarity characterized most TCR sequences, yet some public TCRs appeared in many donors.

Of note for this clone: Its antigen is unknown.

Germline values: CDR1 LNHNV, CDR2 YYDKDF (reference sequence). The CDR3 consists of 17 residues. Between the trimmed V and J ends, which lost 1 base and 3 bases, there was a span of 16 bases. Clones were sequenced by immunoSEQ multiplex PCR, and TCRdb holds only the in-frame ones, with some missing. The sample consists of approximately 62,000 clones, about 90% of them appearing once. V is TRBV15 and J is TRBJ1-3; possible D gene TRBD1, 5 bases. This TCR derives from a woman aged 18 to 35 in good health and CMV-seronegative. The sequenced sample consisted of PBMCs. CDR3 nucleotide sequence: TGTGCCACCAGCAGAGTGAAAGGGGAGGTACATGGAAACACCATATATTTT. It codes for CATSRVKGEVHGNTIYF.